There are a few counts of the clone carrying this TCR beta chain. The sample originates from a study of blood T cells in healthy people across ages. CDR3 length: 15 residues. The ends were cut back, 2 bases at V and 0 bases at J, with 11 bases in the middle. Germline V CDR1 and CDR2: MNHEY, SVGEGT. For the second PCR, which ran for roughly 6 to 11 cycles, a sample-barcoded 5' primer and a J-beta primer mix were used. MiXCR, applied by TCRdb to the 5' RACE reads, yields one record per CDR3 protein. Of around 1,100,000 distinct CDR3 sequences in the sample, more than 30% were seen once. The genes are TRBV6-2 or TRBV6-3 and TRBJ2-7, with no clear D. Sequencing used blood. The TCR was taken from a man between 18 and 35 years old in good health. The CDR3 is CASSYDETSSYEQYF. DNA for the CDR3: TGTGCCAGCAGTTACGATGAGACCTCCTCCTACGAGCAGTACTTC.